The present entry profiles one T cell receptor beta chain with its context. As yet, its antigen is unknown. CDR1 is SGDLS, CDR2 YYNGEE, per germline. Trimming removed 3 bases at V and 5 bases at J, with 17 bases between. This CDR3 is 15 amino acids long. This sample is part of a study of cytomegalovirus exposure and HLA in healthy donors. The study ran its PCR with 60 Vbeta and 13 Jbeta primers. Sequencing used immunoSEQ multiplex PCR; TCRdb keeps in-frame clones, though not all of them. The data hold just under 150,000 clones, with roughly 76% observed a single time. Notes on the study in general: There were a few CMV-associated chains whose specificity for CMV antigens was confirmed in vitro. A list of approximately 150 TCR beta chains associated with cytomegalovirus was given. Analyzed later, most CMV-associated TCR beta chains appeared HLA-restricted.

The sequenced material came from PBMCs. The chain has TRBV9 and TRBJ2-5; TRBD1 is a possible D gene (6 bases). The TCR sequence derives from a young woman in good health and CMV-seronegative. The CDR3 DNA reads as TGTGCCAGCAGCGGGTTAAGGGGGAAAGGGGAGACCCAGTACTTC. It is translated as CASSGLRGKGETQYF.